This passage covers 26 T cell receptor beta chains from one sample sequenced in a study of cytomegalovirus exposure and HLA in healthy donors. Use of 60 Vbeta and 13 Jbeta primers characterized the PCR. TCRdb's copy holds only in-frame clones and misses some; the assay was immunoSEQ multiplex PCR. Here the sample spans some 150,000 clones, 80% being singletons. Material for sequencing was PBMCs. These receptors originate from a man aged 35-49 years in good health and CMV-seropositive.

The CDR3 DNA sequence: TGTGCCAGCAGCTTAACAATGGGGCGTCTCCAAGAGACCCAGTACTTC. Translating gives CASSLTMGRLQETQYF. V is TRBV7-9 and J is TRBJ2-5; tentatively, D is TRBD1 (5 bases). Germline V lookup: CDR1 SEHNR, CDR2 FQNEAQ (reference sequence). Trimming pared 2 bases from V and 1 base from J, leaving 14 bases between. CDR3 length: 16 residues.

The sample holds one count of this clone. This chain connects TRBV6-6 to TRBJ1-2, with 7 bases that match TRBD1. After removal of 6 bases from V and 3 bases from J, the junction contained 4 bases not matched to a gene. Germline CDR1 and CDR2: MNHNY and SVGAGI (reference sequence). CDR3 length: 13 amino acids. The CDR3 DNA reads TGTGCCAGCAGCAGACAGGGAGACTATGGCTACACCTTC. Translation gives CASSRQGDYGYTF.

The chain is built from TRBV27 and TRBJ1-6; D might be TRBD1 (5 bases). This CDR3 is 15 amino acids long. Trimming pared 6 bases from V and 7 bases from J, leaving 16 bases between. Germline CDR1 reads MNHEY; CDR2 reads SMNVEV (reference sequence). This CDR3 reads CASSPGISGNSPLHF. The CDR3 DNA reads TGTGCCAGCAGCCCCGGAATTTCAGGGAATTCACCCCTCCACTTT.

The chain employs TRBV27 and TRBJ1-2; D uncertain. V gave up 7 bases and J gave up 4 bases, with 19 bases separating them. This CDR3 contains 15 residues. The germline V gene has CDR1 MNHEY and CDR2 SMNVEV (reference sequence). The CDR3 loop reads CASTLFPGVGYGYTF. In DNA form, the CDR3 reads TGTGCCAGCACCCTTTTCCCCGGGGTGGGCTATGGCTACACCTTC.

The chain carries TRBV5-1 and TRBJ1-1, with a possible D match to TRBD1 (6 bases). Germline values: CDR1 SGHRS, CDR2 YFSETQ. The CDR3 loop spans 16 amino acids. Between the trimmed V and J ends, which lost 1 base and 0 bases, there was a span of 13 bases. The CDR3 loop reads CASSLTQGLMNTEAFF. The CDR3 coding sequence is TGCGCCAGCAGCTTGACACAGGGCTTGATGAACACTGAAGCTTTCTTT.

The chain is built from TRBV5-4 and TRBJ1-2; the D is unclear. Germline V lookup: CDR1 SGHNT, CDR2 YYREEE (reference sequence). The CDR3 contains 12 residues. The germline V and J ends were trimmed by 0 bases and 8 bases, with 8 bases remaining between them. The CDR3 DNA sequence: TGTGCCAGCAGCTTGGGGCTGGGCGGCTACACCTTC. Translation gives CASSLGLGGYTF. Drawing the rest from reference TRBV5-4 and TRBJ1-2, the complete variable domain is ETGVTQSPTHLIKTRGQQVTLRCSSQSGHNTVSWYQQALGQGPQFIFQYYREEENGRGNFPPRFSGLQFPNYSSELNVNALELDDSALYLCASSLGLGGYTFGSGTRLTVV.

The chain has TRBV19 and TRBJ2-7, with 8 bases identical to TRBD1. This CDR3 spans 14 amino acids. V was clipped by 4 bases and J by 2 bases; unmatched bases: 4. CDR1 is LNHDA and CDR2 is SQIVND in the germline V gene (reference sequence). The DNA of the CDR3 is TGTGCCAGTAGTACCGGACAGGGACCCTACGAGCAGTACTTC. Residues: CASSTGQGPYEQYF.

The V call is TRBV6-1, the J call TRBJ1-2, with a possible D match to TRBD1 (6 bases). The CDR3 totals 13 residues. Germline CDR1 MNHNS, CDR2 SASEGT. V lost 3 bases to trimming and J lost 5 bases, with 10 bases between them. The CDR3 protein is CASSEAGVYGYTF. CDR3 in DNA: TGTGCCAGCAGTGAGGCAGGGGTATATGGCTACACCTTC.

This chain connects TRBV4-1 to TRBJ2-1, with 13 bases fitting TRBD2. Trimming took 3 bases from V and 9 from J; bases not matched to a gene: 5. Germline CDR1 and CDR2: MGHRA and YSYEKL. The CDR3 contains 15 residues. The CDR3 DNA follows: TGCGCCAGCAGCCATGGACTAGCGGGAGAGGGTGAGCAGTTCTTC. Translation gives CASSHGLAGEGEQFF.

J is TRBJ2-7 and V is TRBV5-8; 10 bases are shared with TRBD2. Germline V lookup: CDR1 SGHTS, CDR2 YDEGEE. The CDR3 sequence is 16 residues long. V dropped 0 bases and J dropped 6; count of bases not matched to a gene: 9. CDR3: CASSLGSGRSRPEQYF. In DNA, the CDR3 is TGTGCCAGCAGCTTGGGTAGCGGGAGGTCCCGCCCCGAGCAGTACTTC.

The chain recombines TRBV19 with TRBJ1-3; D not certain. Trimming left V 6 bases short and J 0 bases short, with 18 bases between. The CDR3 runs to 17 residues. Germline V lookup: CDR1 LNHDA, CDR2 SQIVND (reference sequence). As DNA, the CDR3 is TGTGCCAGTAGGTATTCTCTTCGACAATTCTCTGGAAACACCATATATTTT. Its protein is CASRYSLRQFSGNTIYF. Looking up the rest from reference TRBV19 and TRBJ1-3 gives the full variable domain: DGGITQSPKYLFRKEGQNVTLSCEQNLNHDAMYWYRQDPGQGLRLIYYSQIVNDFQKGDIAEGYSVSREKKESFPLTVTSAQKNPTAFYLCASRYSLRQFSGNTIYFGEGSWLTVV.

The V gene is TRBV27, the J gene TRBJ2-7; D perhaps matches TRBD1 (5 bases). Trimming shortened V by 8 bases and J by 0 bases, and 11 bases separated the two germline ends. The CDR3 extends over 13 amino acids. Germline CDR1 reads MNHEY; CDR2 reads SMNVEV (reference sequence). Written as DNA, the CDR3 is TGTGCCAGCGCCGCAGGGTACTCCTACGAGCAGTACTTC. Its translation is CASAAGYSYEQYF.

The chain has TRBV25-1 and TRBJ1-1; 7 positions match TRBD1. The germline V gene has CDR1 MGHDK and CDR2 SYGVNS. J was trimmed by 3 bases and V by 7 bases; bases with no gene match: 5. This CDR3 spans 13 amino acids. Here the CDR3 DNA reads TGTGCCAGCACTTGGGGACAGTACACTGAAGCTTTCTTT. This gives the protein CASTWGQYTEAFF.

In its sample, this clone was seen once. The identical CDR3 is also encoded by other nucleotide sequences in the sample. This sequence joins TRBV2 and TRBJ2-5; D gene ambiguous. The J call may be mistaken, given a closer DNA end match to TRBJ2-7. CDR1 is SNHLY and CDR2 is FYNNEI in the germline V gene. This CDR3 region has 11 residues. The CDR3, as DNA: TGTGCCAGCAGTGAGGGCTACGAGCAGTACTTC. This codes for CASSEGYEQYF.

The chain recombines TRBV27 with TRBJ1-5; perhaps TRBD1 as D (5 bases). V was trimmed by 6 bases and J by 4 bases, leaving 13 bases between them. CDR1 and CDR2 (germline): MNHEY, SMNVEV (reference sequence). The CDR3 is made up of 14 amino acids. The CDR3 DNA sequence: TGTGCCAGCAGGGACCCAGGGTTAAATCAGCCCCAGCATTTT. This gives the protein CASRDPGLNQPQHF.

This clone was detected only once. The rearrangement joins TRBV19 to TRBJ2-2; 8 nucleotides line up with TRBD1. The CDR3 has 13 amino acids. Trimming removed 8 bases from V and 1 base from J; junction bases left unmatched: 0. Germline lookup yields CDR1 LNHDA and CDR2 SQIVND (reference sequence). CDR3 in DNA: TGTGCCAGTGGGACAGGGAACACCGGGGAGCTGTTTTTT. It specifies CASGTGNTGELFF.

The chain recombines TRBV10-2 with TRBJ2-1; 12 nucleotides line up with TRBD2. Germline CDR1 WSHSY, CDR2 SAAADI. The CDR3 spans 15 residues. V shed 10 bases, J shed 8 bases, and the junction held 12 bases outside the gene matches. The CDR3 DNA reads TGCGCCATCAGGACTAGCGGGGCCCATAGGGATGAGCAGTTCTTC. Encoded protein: CAIRTSGAHRDEQFF.

CDR3 bases: TGTGCCAGCAGCTTTCGAGGACAGTCTATCTACGAGCAGTACTTC. It is translated as CASSFRGQSIYEQYF. The chain is built from TRBV7-6 and TRBJ2-7, with D tentatively TRBD1 (6 bases). V was cut by 3 bases and J by 3 bases, with 15 bases left in between. The CDR3 totals 15 residues. Germline CDR1 SGHVS, CDR2 FNYEAQ.

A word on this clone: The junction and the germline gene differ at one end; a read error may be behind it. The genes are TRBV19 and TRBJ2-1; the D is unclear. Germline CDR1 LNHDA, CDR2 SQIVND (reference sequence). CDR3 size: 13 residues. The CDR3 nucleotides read TGTGCCATTAGTTCCCGGGCCTACAATGAGCAGTTCTTC. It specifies CAISSRAYNEQFF.

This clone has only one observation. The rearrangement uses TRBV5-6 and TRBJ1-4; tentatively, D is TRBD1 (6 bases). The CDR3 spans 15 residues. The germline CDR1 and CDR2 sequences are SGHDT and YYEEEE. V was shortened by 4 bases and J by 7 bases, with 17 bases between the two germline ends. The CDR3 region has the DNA TGTGCCAGCAGCCGAAGTGGGGGCGGTGGTGAAAAACTGTTTTTT. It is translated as CASSRSGGGGEKLFF.

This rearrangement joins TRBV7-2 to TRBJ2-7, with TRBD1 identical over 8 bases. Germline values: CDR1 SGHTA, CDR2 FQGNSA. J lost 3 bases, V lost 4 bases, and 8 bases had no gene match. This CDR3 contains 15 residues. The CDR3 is CASSSRQGRDYEQYF. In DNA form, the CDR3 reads TGTGCCAGCAGCTCCCGACAGGGGCGAGACTACGAGCAGTACTTC.

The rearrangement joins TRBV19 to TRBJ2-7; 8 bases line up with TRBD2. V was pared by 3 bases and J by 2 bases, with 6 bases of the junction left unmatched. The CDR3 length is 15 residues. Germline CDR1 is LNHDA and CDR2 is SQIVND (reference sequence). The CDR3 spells CASSMVAGGTYEQYF. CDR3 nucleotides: TGTGCCAGTAGTATGGTGGCGGGAGGAACCTACGAGCAGTACTTC.

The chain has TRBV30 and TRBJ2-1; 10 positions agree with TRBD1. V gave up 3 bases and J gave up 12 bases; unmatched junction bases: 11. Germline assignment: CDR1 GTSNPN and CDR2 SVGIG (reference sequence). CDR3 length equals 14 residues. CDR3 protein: CAWSTGQGRKVQFF. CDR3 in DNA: TGTGCCTGGAGCACGGGACAGGGGAGGAAGGTGCAGTTCTTC.

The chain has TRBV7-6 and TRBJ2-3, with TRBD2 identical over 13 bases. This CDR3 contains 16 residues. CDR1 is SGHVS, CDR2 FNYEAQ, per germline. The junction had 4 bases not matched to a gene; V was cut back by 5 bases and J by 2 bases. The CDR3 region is CASSTSGGADTDTQYF. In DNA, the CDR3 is TGTGCCAGCAGCACTAGCGGGGGGGCGGACACAGATACGCAGTATTTT. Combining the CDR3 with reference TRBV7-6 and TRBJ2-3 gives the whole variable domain GAGVSQSPRYKVTKRGQDVALRCDPISGHVSLYWYRQALGQGPEFLTYFNYEAQQDKSGLPNDRFSAERPEGSISTLTIQRTEQRDSAMYRCASSTSGGADTDTQYFGPGTRLTVL.

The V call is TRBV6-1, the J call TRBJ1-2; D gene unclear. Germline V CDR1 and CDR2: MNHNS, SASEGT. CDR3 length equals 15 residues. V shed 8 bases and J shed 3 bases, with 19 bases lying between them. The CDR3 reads CASSSVLVPHYGYTF. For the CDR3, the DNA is TGTGCCAGCTCCTCGGTTCTGGTACCCCACTATGGCTACACCTTC.

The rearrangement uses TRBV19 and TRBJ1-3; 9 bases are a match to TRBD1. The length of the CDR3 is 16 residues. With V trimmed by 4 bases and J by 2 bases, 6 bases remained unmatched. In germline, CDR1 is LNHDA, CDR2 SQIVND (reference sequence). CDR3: CASSSTGGDPGNTIYF. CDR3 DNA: TGTGCCAGTAGTAGCACAGGGGGCGACCCTGGAAACACCATATATTTT.